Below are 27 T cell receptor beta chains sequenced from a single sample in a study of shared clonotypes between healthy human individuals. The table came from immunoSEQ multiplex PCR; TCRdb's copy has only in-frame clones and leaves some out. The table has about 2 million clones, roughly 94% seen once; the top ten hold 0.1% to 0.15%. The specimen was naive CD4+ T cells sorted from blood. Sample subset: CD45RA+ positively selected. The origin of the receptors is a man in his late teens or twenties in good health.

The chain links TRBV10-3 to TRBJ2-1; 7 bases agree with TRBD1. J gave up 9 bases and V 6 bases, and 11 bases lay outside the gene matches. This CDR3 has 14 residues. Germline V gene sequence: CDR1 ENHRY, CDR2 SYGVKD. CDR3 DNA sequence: TGTGCCATCAGCTGGGACAGCCGATACCTTGAGCAGTTCTTC. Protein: CAISWDSRYLEQFF.

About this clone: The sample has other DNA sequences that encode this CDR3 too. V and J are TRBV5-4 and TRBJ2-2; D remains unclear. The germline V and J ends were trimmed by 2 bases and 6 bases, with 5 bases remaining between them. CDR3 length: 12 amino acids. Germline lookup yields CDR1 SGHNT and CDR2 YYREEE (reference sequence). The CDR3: CASSLGPGELFF. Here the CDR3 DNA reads TGTGCCAGCAGCTTAGGTCCCGGGGAGCTGTTTTTT.

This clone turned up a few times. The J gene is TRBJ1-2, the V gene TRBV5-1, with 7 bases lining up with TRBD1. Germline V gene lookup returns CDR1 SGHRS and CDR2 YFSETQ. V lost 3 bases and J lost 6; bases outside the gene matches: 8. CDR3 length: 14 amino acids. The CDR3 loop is CASSSTDRVHGYTF. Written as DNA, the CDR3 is TGCGCCAGCAGCTCCACCGACAGGGTGCATGGCTACACCTTC.

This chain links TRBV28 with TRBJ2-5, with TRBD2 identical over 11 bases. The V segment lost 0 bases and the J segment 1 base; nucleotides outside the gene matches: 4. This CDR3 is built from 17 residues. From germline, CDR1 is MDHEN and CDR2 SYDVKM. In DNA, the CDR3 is TGTGCCAGCAGTTTATGGACTAGCGGGGTTATCCAAGAGACCCAGTACTTC. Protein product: CASSLWTSGVIQETQYF.

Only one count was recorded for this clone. The CDR3 DNA reads as TGTGCCAGCTCACCTCCGACAGGGCAGTCCTACGAGCAGTACTTC. It translates to CASSPPTGQSYEQYF. The rearrangement uses TRBV18 and TRBJ2-7; 7 bases map to TRBD1. This CDR3 has 15 residues. Germline V CDR1 and CDR2: KGHSH, LQKENI. After removal of 3 bases from V and 1 base from J, the junction contained 6 bases not matched to a gene.

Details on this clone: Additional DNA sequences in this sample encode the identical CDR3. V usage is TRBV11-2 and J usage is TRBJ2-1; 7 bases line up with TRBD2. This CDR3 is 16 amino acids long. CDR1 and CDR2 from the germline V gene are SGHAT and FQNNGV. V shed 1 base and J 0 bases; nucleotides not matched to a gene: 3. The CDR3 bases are TGTGCCAGCAGCTTAGTTTCGGGAGGCTCCTACAATGAGCAGTTCTTC. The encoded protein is CASSLVSGGSYNEQFF.

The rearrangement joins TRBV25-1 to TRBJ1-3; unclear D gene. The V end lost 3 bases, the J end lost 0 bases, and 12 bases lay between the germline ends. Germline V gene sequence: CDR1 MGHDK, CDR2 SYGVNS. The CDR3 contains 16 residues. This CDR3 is CASSESLTGSGNTIYF. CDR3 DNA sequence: TGTGCCAGCAGTGAGTCCCTGACGGGCTCTGGAAACACCATATATTTT.

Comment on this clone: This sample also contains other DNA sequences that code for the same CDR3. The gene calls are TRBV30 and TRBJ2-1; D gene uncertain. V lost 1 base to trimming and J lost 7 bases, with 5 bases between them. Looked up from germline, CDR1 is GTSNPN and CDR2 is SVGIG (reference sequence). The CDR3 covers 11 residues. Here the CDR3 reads CAWSAGNEQFF. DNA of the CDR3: TGTGCCTGGAGTGCCGGTAATGAGCAGTTCTTC.

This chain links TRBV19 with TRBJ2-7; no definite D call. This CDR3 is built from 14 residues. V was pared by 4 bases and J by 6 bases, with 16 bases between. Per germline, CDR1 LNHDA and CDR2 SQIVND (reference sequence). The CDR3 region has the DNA TGTGCCAGTAGTAGAGATAGCAGAACGCCCGAGCAGTACTTC. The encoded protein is CASSRDSRTPEQYF.

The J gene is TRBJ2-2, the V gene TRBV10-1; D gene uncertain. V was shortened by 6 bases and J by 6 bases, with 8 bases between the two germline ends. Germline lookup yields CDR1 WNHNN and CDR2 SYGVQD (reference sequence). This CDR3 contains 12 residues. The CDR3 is CASSPSAGELFF. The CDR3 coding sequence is TGCGCCAGCAGCCCCTCCGCCGGGGAGCTGTTTTTT.

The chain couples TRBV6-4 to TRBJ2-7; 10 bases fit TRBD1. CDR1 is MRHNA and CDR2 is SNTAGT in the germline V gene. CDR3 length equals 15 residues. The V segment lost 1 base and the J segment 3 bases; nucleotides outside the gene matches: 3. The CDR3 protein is CASSDWTGGSYEQYF. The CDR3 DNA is TGTGCCAGCAGTGACTGGACAGGGGGTAGCTACGAGCAGTACTTC.

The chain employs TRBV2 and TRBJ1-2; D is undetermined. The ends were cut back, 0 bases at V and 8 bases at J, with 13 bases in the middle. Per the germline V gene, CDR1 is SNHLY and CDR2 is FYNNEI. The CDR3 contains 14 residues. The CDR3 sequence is CASSEAETLPGYTF. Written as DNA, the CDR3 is TGTGCCAGCAGTGAAGCGGAGACCCTGCCCGGCTACACCTTC.

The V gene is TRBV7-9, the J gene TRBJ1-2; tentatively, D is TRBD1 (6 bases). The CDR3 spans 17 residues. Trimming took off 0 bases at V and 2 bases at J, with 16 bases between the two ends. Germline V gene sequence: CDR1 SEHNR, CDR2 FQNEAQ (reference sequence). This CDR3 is CASSLAQGSGVNYGYTF. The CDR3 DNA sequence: TGTGCCAGCAGCTTAGCCCAGGGGAGTGGAGTAAACTATGGCTACACCTTC.

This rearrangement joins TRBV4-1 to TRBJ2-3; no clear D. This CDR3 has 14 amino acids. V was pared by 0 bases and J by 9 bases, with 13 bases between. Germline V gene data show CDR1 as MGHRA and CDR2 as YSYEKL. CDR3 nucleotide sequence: TGCGCCAGCAGCCAAGAGGGCAACCTCGGAACGCAGTATTTT. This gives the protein CASSQEGNLGTQYF.

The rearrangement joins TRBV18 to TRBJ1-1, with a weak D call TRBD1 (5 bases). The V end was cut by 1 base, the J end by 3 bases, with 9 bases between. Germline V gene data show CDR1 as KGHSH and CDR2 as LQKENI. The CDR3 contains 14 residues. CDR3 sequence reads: CASSPLGRDTEAFF. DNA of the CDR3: TGTGCCAGCTCACCACTGGGGCGGGACACTGAAGCTTTCTTT.

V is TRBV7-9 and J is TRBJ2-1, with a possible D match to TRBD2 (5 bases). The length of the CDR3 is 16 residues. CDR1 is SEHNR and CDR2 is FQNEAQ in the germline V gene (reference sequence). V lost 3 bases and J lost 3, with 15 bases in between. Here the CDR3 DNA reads TGTGCCAGCAGCTTTAGCATGGCGGGTGGCTACAATGAGCAGTTCTTC. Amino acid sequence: CASSFSMAGGYNEQFF.

The CDR3 here is CASGRQGITYEQYF. CDR3 nucleotide sequence: TGTGCCAGCGGTCGTCAGGGGATCACCTACGAGCAGTACTTC. The V call is TRBV6-5, the J call TRBJ2-7; D may be TRBD1 (6 bases). The CDR3 covers 14 residues. Germline V gene lookup returns CDR1 MNHEY and CDR2 SVGAGI. V lost 8 bases and J lost 2, with 16 bases in between.

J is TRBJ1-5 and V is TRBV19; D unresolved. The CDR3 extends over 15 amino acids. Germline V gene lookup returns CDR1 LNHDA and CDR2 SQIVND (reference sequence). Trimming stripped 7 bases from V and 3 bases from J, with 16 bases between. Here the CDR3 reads CASTPARDFNQPQHF. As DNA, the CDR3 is TGTGCCAGTACCCCGGCACGGGATTTCAATCAGCCCCAGCATTTT.

The chain's CDR3 is CASTPGHPTDTQYF. CDR3 in DNA: TGTGCCAGCACCCCGGGACACCCAACAGATACGCAGTATTTT. This chain links TRBV2 with TRBJ2-3; D might be TRBD1 (6 bases). V was trimmed by 7 bases and J by 3 bases, leaving 14 bases between them. This CDR3 is built from 14 residues. The germline V gene has CDR1 SNHLY and CDR2 FYNNEI. Complete variable domain (other parts from reference TRBV2 and TRBJ2-3): EPEVTQTPSHQVTQMGQEVILRCVPISNHLYFYWYRQILGQKVEFLVSFYNNEISEKSEIFDDQFSVERPDGSNFTLKIRSTKLEDSAMYFCASTPGHPTDTQYFGPGTRLTVL.

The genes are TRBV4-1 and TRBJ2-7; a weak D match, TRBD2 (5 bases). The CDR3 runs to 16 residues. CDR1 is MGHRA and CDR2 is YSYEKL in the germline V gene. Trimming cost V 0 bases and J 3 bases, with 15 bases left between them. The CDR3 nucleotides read TGCGCCAGCAGCCAAGAAAAGAAAGGGAGCGTCTACGAGCAGTACTTC. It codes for CASSQEKKGSVYEQYF.

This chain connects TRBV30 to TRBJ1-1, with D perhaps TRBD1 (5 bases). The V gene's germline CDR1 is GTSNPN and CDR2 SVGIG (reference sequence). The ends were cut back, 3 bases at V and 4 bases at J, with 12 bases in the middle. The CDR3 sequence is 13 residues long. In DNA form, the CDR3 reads TGTGCCTGGAGGACAGAGAGAACCACTGAAGCTTTCTTT. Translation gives CAWRTERTTEAFF.

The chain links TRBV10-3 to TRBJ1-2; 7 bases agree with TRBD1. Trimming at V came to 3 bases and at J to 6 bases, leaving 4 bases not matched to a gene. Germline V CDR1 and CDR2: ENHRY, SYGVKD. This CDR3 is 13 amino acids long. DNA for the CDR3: TGTGCCATCAGTGATTCGACAGGGAATGGCTACACCTTC. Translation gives CAISDSTGNGYTF.

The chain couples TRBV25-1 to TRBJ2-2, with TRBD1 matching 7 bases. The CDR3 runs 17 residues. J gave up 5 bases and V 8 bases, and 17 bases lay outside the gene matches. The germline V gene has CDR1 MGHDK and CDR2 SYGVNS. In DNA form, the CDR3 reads TGTGCCAGCCGTCCCGGGACAGATCCCCGGGGAACCGGGGAGCTGTTTTTT. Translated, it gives CASRPGTDPRGTGELFF.

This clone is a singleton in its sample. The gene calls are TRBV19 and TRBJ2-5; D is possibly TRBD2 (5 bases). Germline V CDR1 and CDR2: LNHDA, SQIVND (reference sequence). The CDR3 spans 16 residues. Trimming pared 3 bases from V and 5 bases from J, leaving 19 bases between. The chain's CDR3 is CASSIGEGLGSETQYF. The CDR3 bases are TGTGCCAGTAGTATTGGTGAGGGATTGGGGAGCGAGACCCAGTACTTC.

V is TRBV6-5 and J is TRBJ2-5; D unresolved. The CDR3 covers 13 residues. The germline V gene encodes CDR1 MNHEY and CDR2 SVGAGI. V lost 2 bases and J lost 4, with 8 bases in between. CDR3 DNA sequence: TGTGCCAGCAGTTACAAAGTAGGAGAGACCCAGTACTTC. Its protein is CASSYKVGETQYF.

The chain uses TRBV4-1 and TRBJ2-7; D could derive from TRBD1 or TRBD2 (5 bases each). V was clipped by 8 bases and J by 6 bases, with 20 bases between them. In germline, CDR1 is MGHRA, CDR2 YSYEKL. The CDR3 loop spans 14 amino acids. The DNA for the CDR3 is TGCGCCAGCGGAGGCAGGGATGGTCCGCTCGAGCAGTACTTC. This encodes CASGGRDGPLEQYF.

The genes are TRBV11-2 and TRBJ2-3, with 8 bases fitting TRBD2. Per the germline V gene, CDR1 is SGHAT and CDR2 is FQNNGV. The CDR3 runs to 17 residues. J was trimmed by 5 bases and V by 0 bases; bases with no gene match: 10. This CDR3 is CASSLEPAGANQDTQYF. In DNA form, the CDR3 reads TGTGCCAGCAGCTTAGAACCAGCGGGAGCGAATCAAGATACGCAGTATTTT.